The 18 T cell receptor beta chains reported below all come from one sample, sequenced in a study of blood T cell repertoires in COVID-19. Repertoires were generated with immunoSEQ multiplex PCR, while TCRdb's copy carries only in-frame clones and drops some. The repertoire has about 83,000 clones, 86% of them found once; the top ten carry 22%. The specimen was peripheral blood. The origin of the receptors is an elderly woman in a cohort sampled during active or convalescent COVID-19.

This clone was seen a handful of times. The chain has TRBV28 and TRBJ2-7; 7 positions agree with TRBD1. This CDR3 is 17 amino acids long. V lost 5 bases, J lost 0 bases, and 13 bases stayed unmatched. Germline CDR1 reads MDHEN; CDR2 reads SYDVKM. CDR3 nucleotide sequence: TGTGCCAGCAGTCTATCTATGACAGGGCACAGCTCCTACGAGCAGTACTTC. Amino acids: CASSLSMTGHSSYEQYF.

The V call is TRBV5-1, the J call TRBJ2-5, with 7 bases aligning to TRBD2. V lost 2 bases, J lost 4 bases, and 8 bases stayed unmatched. The CDR3 has 15 residues. Germline CDR1 is SGHRS and CDR2 is YFSETQ. For the CDR3, the DNA is TGCGCCAGCAGCTTTGGGCGGGAGAGGGGAGAGACCCAGTACTTC. It translates to CASSFGRERGETQYF.

The V call is TRBV21-1, the J call TRBJ2-7; the listed D gene, TRBD1, was not tested against the DNA. TRBV21-1 is assigned pseudogene status. The CDR3 runs 16 residues. The CDR3 nucleotides read TGTGCCAGCAGCATCCAGGGCTCGCAGCCAACCTACGAGCAGTACTTC. It encodes CASSIQGSQPTYEQYF.

This sequence joins TRBV18 and TRBJ2-5; 10 bases match TRBD2. Germline V gene sequence: CDR1 KGHSH, CDR2 LQKENI. V shed 2 bases and J 0 bases; nucleotides not matched to a gene: 3. CDR3 length: 16 amino acids. CDR3 nucleotide sequence: TGTGCCAGCTCACCAAGCCTAGCGGGAGACCAAGAGACCCAGTACTTC. The encoded protein is CASSPSLAGDQETQYF.

This clone was detected only once. The CDR3 DNA reads as TGTGCCAGCTCACCTGGGATGGAGGGGGAGCAGTACGTC. This translates into CASSPGMEGEQYV. J is TRBJ2-7 and V is TRBV18; possible D gene TRBD2, 6 bases. V lost 3 bases and J lost 7, with 13 bases in between. CDR1 is KGHSH, CDR2 LQKENI, per germline. The CDR3 is made up of 13 amino acids.

The rearrangement uses TRBV3-1 (or the pseudogene TRBV3-2) and TRBJ1-4, with unresolved D. The V gene's germline CDR1 is LGHDT and CDR2 YNNKEL (reference sequence). Between the trimmed V and J ends, which lost 1 base and 0 bases, there was a span of 12 bases. This CDR3 spans 17 amino acids. CDR3 DNA sequence: TGTGCCAGCAGCCAAGTGGAGTACCAAGCAACTAATGAAAAACTGTTTTTT. Residues: CASSQVEYQATNEKLFF.

The DNA of the CDR3 is TGCGCCAGCAGCTCCCAGGGGTATAATTCACCCCTCCACTTT. Translation gives CASSSQGYNSPLHF. The gene calls are TRBV5-1 and TRBJ1-6; a weak D match, TRBD1 (6 bases). From germline, CDR1 is SGHRS and CDR2 YFSETQ. V gave up 3 bases and J gave up 4 bases, with 8 bases separating them. The CDR3 has 14 residues.

The J gene is TRBJ1-6, the V gene TRBV5-1; the D gene is possibly TRBD1 (5 bases). V was cut by 4 bases and J by 5 bases, with 13 bases left in between. The CDR3 sequence is 15 residues long. Germline CDR1 SGHRS, CDR2 YFSETQ. CDR3 amino acids: CASSRGTGDNSPLHF. The CDR3 DNA is TGCGCCAGCAGCCGGGGGACTGGTGATAATTCACCCCTCCACTTT. The complete variable domain, with remaining parts taken from reference TRBV5-1 and TRBJ1-6, reads KAGVTQTPRYLIKTRGQQVTLSCSPISGHRSVSWYQQTPGQGLQFLFEYFSETQRNKGNFPGRFSGRQFSNSRSEMNVSTLELGDSALYLCASSRGTGDNSPLHFGNGTRLTVT.

CDR3 DNA sequence: TGTGCCAGCAGCCGGACAGGGACCACAGATACGCAGTATTTT. Its protein is CASSRTGTTDTQYF. V usage is TRBV7-3 and J usage is TRBJ2-3; 8 positions match TRBD1. Trimming at V came to 5 bases and at J to 2 bases, leaving 3 bases not matched to a gene. There are 14 residues in the CDR3. Per the germline V gene, CDR1 is SGHTA and CDR2 is FQGTGA.

This clone has a handful of counts. Here the CDR3 DNA reads TGTGCCAGCAGCGAAGAGGGGGCCTTTAATTCACCCCTCCACTTT. Residues: CASSEEGAFNSPLHF. The gene calls are TRBV5-4 and TRBJ1-6; 7 bases line up with TRBD1. Germline lookup yields CDR1 SGHNT and CDR2 YYREEE (reference sequence). Germline trimming cut 4 bases from V and 6 bases from J; bases unmatched to any gene: 7. The CDR3 runs 15 residues.

The J gene is TRBJ1-1, the V gene TRBV18; tentative D call: TRBD1 (5 bases). This CDR3 region has 15 residues. The V and J ends lost 0 bases and 4 bases respectively, with 12 bases between them. The germline V gene has CDR1 KGHSH and CDR2 LQKENI. The CDR3 bases are TGTGCCAGCTCACCACCGTCAGGGTCGGGCACTGAAGCTTTCTTT. Translating gives CASSPPSGSGTEAFF. Full variable domain (remainder filled in from reference TRBV18 and TRBJ1-1): NAGVMQNPRHLVRRRGQEARLRCSPMKGHSHVYWYRQLPEEGLKFMVYLQKENIIDESGMPKERFSAEFPKEGPSILRIQQVVRGDSAAYFCASSPPSGSGTEAFFGQGTRLTVV.

The genes are TRBV28 and TRBJ1-3; D uncertain. CDR3 length: 16 amino acids. The germline V gene encodes CDR1 MDHEN and CDR2 SYDVKM. V lost 2 bases and J 0 bases, leaving 11 bases between the germline ends. CDR3 region: CASSLGVRSSGNTIYF. CDR3 DNA: TGTGCCAGCAGTTTAGGTGTCAGAAGCTCTGGAAACACCATATATTTT.

This clone showed up just once. The V gene is TRBV3-1 (or the pseudogene TRBV3-2), the J gene TRBJ2-5; 10 bases align to TRBD1. The CDR3 spans 16 residues. The germline V gene encodes CDR1 LGHDT and CDR2 YNNKEL (reference sequence). With V trimmed by 4 bases and J by 4 bases, 9 bases remained unmatched. The CDR3 DNA follows: TGTGCCAGCAGCCCAGTCGGAGGGACAGGGGCAGAGACCCAGTACTTC. It translates to CASSPVGGTGAETQYF.

The chain carries TRBV14 and TRBJ1-3; 7 bases agree with TRBD1. Germline V gene sequence: CDR1 SGHDN, CDR2 FVKESK. With 3 bases clipped from V and 3 bases from J, the junction kept 11 bases outside the gene matches. The CDR3 length is 17 residues. CDR3 sequence reads: CASSHSATGLSGNTIYF. DNA for the CDR3: TGTGCCAGCAGCCATTCCGCGACAGGGCTCAGTGGAAACACCATATATTTT.

J is TRBJ2-2 and V is TRBV4-1; 11 nucleotides match TRBD2. Germline CDR1 reads MGHRA; CDR2 reads YSYEKL. The ends lost 3 bases at V and 5 bases at J; junction bases unmatched: 11. CDR3 length equals 18 residues. This CDR3 is CASSHPLAGVTGTGELFF. The CDR3 bases are TGCGCCAGCAGCCATCCACTAGCGGGAGTAACCGGTACCGGGGAGCTGTTTTTT.

The chain combines TRBV6-5 with TRBJ2-1; 11 bases line up with TRBD2. The V segment lost 5 bases and the J segment 9 bases; nucleotides outside the gene matches: 3. CDR3 size: 13 residues. Germline V gene sequence: CDR1 MNHEY, CDR2 SVGAGI. The DNA of the CDR3 is TGTGCCAGCAGTCTCCTAGCGGGAGGTGAGCAGTTCTTC. Translation gives CASSLLAGGEQFF.

This rearrangement joins TRBV5-1 to TRBJ2-1, with a weak D call TRBD1 (5 bases). The CDR3 is 13 residues long. Deletions cut 0 bases from V and 6 bases from J, with 7 bases between. Germline V gives CDR1 SGHRS, CDR2 YFSETQ. The CDR3 loop reads CASSLGQTNEQFF. The CDR3, as DNA: TGCGCCAGCAGCTTGGGACAGACCAATGAGCAGTTCTTC.

The chain uses TRBV29-1 and TRBJ2-6, with TRBD1 matching 10 bases. V lost 8 bases and J lost 1; bases outside the gene matches: 8. Germline CDR1 and CDR2: SQVTM and ANQGSEA. CDR3 size: 16 residues. CDR3 residues: CSSTGTGESGANVLTF. Written as DNA, the CDR3 is TGCAGCTCTACCGGGACAGGGGAATCTGGGGCCAACGTCCTGACTTTC.